The 19 T cell receptor beta chains below all came from one sample that was sequenced in a study of OX40 agonist ivuxolimab in advanced cancers. TCRdb's copy holds only in-frame clones and misses some; the assay was immunoSEQ multiplex PCR. The sample lists approximately 49,000 clones, under 90% occurring once. Sequenced material: CD4+ or CD8+ T cells sorted from blood, taken in a trial of the OX40 agonist ivuxolimab. Source of these receptors: an adult with an advanced solid tumor such as melanoma, head and neck, liver or kidney cancer.

V is TRBV5-5 and J is TRBJ2-7; no definite D call. Germline-derived CDR1 and CDR2 are SGHKS and YYEKEE (reference sequence). Trimming left V 0 bases short and J 6 bases short, with 4 bases between. The CDR3 contains 11 residues. CDR3 DNA: TGTGCCAGCAGCTTGGGGCGCGAGCAGTACTTC. This sequence encodes CASSLGREQYF.

This chain links TRBV7-3 with TRBJ1-2; D is unresolved. CDR1 is SGHTA and CDR2 is FQGTGA in the germline V gene. The CDR3 is made up of 14 amino acids. The germline V and J ends were trimmed by 2 bases and 0 bases, with 7 bases remaining between them. The CDR3 nucleotides are TGTGCCAGCAGCTTAGGCGGTCCTAACTATGGCTACACCTTC. This encodes CASSLGGPNYGYTF.

This chain uses TRBV7-9 with TRBJ2-7; D is undetermined. Trimming shortened V by 5 bases and J by 5 bases, and 10 bases separated the two germline ends. The CDR3 is 12 amino acids. In germline, CDR1 is SEHNR, CDR2 FQNEAQ (reference sequence). DNA of the CDR3: TGTGCCAGCAGCCTGAGTTCCGACGAGCAGTACTTC. Protein sequence: CASSLSSDEQYF.

The chain has TRBV11-2 and TRBJ2-1, with 11 bases fitting TRBD2. Losses at the gene ends were 4 bases for V and 4 bases for J; bases not matched to a gene: 9. Per the germline V gene, CDR1 is SGHAT and CDR2 is FQNNGV. CDR3 length equals 17 residues. The CDR3 protein is CASSSGTSGYLYNEQFF. CDR3 coding DNA: TGTGCCAGCAGCTCCGGGACTAGCGGATATCTATACAATGAGCAGTTCTTC.

This rearrangement joins TRBV2 to TRBJ2-3; D is uncertain. CDR3 length: 19 amino acids. Trimming shortened V by 0 bases and J by 0 bases, and 19 bases separated the two germline ends. The germline CDR1 and CDR2 sequences are SNHLY and FYNNEI. The CDR3 protein is CASSEAEDSLEHSTDTQYF. The CDR3 DNA reads as TGTGCCAGCAGTGAAGCTGAGGATAGCCTCGAACATAGCACAGATACGCAGTATTTT.

The rearrangement uses TRBV15 and TRBJ1-2, with D tentatively TRBD1 (5 bases). This CDR3 contains 15 residues. CDR1 and CDR2 (germline): LNHNV, YYDKDF (reference sequence). V was pared by 1 base and J by 3 bases, with 12 bases between. Written as DNA, the CDR3 is TGTGCCACCAGCAGAGGATTTGGGGACGACTATGGCTACACCTTC. This codes for CATSRGFGDDYGYTF.

This chain joins TRBV9 and TRBJ2-3; TRBD2 matches at 10 bases. V lost 4 bases, J lost 3 bases, and 11 bases stayed unmatched. The CDR3 spans 17 residues. Germline V gene sequence: CDR1 SGDLS, CDR2 YYNGEE. CDR3 coding DNA: TGTGCCAGCAGCCTGGACCTAGCGGGAGACTCGACAGATACGCAGTATTTT. This translates into CASSLDLAGDSTDTQYF.

The gene calls are TRBV6-6 and TRBJ2-7, with a weak D call TRBD2 (6 bases). The V gene lost 2 bases and the J gene lost 3 bases, with 11 bases spanning the gap. The CDR3 contains 14 residues. Germline CDR1 reads MNHNY; CDR2 reads SVGAGI (reference sequence). DNA of the CDR3: TGTGCCAGCAGTTACGGGGGACTCGGCTACGAGCAGTACTTC. Encoded protein: CASSYGGLGYEQYF.

The chain uses TRBV7-8 and TRBJ2-3, with D unresolved. Trimming cost V 1 base and J 1 base, with 18 bases left between them. CDR3 size: 18 residues. Per germline, CDR1 SGHVS and CDR2 FQNEAQ. CDR3 sequence (DNA): TGTGCCAGCAGCTTAGATAAATTGGGTTCCTCGGGCACAGATACGCAGTATTTT. Protein: CASSLDKLGSSGTDTQYF.

The chain has TRBV27 and TRBJ2-1; 7 bases align to TRBD2. This CDR3 is 15 amino acids long. V was clipped by 3 bases and J by 0 bases; unmatched bases: 2. Germline assignment: CDR1 MNHEY and CDR2 SMNVEV (reference sequence). The chain's CDR3 is CASSFSGGSYNEQFF. CDR3 sequence (DNA): TGTGCCAGCAGTTTCTCGGGGGGCTCCTACAATGAGCAGTTCTTC.

The V call is TRBV27, the J call TRBJ2-7; 7 bases are a match to TRBD1. Trimming removed 6 bases from V and 2 bases from J; junction bases left unmatched: 4. CDR1 MNHEY and CDR2 SMNVEV come from the germline V gene (reference sequence). The CDR3 totals 13 residues. The DNA of the CDR3 is TGTGCCAGCAGAGACAGGGAACCCTACGAGCAGTACTTC. Translated: CASRDREPYEQYF.

J is TRBJ2-1 and V is TRBV4-2, with D tentatively TRBD1 (6 bases). V lost 3 bases to trimming and J lost 0 bases, with 18 bases between them. The germline CDR1 and CDR2 sequences are LGHNA and YNFKEQ. The CDR3 contains 18 residues. The CDR3 DNA follows: TGTGCCAGCAGCCACGGATCAGGGGCTCACAGCTCCTACAATGAGCAGTTCTTC. Translating gives CASSHGSGAHSSYNEQFF.

This clone was recorded only once. The V gene is TRBV27, the J gene TRBJ1-4; TRBD1 might be the D (6 bases). V was cut by 0 bases and J by 6 bases, with 8 bases left in between. CDR1 and CDR2 from the germline V gene are MNHEY and SMNVEV (reference sequence). The CDR3 has 14 residues. This CDR3 is CASSLSGAYEKLFF. The CDR3 region has the DNA TGTGCCAGCAGTTTATCGGGGGCTTATGAAAAACTGTTTTTT.

The V gene is TRBV4-2, the J gene TRBJ1-1, with 12 bases lining up with TRBD1. The length of the CDR3 is 18 residues. Germline CDR1 and CDR2: LGHNA and YNFKEQ. The V and J ends lost 3 bases and 2 bases, in that order; junction bases with no gene match: 10. The CDR3 region has the DNA TGTGCCAGCAGCCAGGGGACAGGGGGCGCGGTACTAAACACTGAAGCTTTCTTT. Translating gives CASSQGTGGAVLNTEAFF.

The chain carries TRBV27 and TRBJ1-1; D call uncertain. Between the trimmed V and J ends, which lost 4 bases and 1 base, there was a span of 13 bases. CDR3 length equals 15 residues. The V gene's germline CDR1 is MNHEY and CDR2 SMNVEV (reference sequence). The DNA of the CDR3 is TGTGCCAGCAGTTCTCTATCGACATGGAACACTGAAGCTTTCTTT. It yields the protein CASSSLSTWNTEAFF.

The chain combines TRBV19 with TRBJ2-1; D gene uncertain. The CDR3 sequence is 12 residues long. V lost 7 bases and J lost 1, with 5 bases in between. Germline CDR1 is LNHDA and CDR2 is SQIVND (reference sequence). For the CDR3, the DNA is TGTGCCAGTACGAGTTCCTACAATGAGCAGTTCTTC. Its protein is CASTSSYNEQFF.

The genes are TRBV27 and TRBJ2-7; no clear D. From germline, CDR1 is MNHEY and CDR2 SMNVEV (reference sequence). Trimming cost V 6 bases and J 6 bases, with 9 bases left between them. The CDR3 spans 11 residues. The CDR3 DNA reads TGTGCCAGCAGGAGGTATTCCGAGCAGTACTTC. Translated: CASRRYSEQYF.

J is TRBJ2-1 and V is TRBV11-2; possible D gene TRBD1, 6 bases. V lost 1 base, J lost 6 bases, and 16 bases lay in between. The CDR3 sequence is 16 residues long. CDR1 SGHAT and CDR2 FQNNGV come from the germline V gene. The chain's CDR3 is CASSLVPGALVNEQFF. CDR3 sequence (DNA): TGTGCCAGCAGCTTAGTCCCAGGGGCGTTGGTCAATGAGCAGTTCTTC.

The V and J genes are TRBV4-1 and TRBJ1-5; D remains unclear. Per the germline V gene, CDR1 is MGHRA and CDR2 is YSYEKL. Trimming took 1 base from V and 2 from J, leaving 6 bases between them. The CDR3 totals 14 residues. CDR3 loop: CASSQVQGNQPQHF. CDR3 sequence (DNA): TGCGCCAGCAGCCAAGTGCAGGGCAATCAGCCCCAGCATTTT.